One sample yielded the 8 T cell receptor beta chains listed below, sequenced in a study of vaccination effects on CD4 cells after COVID-19. This table comes from immunoSEQ multiplex PCR, and its TCRdb copy is limited to in-frame clones, with some not included. Of about 73,000 clones in the sample, approximately 75% are singletons; the top ten hold 2.5% to 3%. The antigens for these receptors are not known. Sequencing was preceded by expansion of antigen-specific CD4+ T cells with viral peptide pools in the ViraFEST assay. The culture ran for approximately 10 days, and then CD4+ T cells were isolated. Nucleocapsid antibody tests were negative, and the vaccine recipients had no prior SARS-CoV-2 infection. Sequencing was performed on CD4+ T cells from PBMCs cultured with HCoV-NL63 spike peptides, taken before COVID-19 vaccination. The receptors shown here come from a human donor who received a COVID-19 vaccine.

This chain links TRBV7-6 with TRBJ2-5, with TRBD2 matching over 9 bases. The CDR3 loop spans 15 amino acids. Germline assignment: CDR1 SGHVS and CDR2 FNYEAQ. V lost 5 bases, J lost 4 bases, and 8 bases stayed unmatched. DNA of the CDR3: TGTGCCAGCAGCCGTAGCGGGGGTGCTATAGAGACCCAGTACTTC. Translation gives CASSRSGGAIETQYF.

The chain has TRBV14 and TRBJ2-1, with D tentatively TRBD1 or TRBD2 (5 bases each). Germline loops: CDR1 SGHDN, CDR2 FVKESK. Trimming took off 5 bases at V and 4 bases at J, with 12 bases between the two ends. The CDR3 is made up of 14 amino acids. The CDR3 loop reads CASSEWDGYNEQFF. The CDR3 DNA follows: TGTGCCAGCAGCGAATGGGACGGATACAATGAGCAGTTCTTC.

The rearrangement uses TRBV15 and TRBJ2-2; D call uncertain. Germline V gives CDR1 LNHNV, CDR2 YYDKDF (reference sequence). The V gene lost 3 bases and the J gene lost 4 bases, with 6 bases spanning the gap. This CDR3 has 13 amino acids. CDR3 residues: CATSSKGTGELFF. The CDR3 nucleotides read TGTGCCACCAGCAGCAAGGGCACCGGGGAGCTGTTTTTT.

This clone was found a few times. The chain couples TRBV5-4 to TRBJ1-5; no reliable D call. The CDR3 is made up of 13 amino acids. Per the germline V gene, CDR1 is SGHNT and CDR2 is YYREEE (reference sequence). The germline V and J ends were trimmed by 0 bases and 3 bases, with 4 bases remaining between them. The CDR3 coding sequence is TGTGCCAGCAGCTTGGATGTCAATCAGCCCCAGCATTTT. Protein: CASSLDVNQPQHF. The whole variable domain, filled in from reference TRBV5-4 and TRBJ1-5, reads ETGVTQSPTHLIKTRGQQVTLRCSSQSGHNTVSWYQQALGQGPQFIFQYYREEENGRGNFPPRFSGLQFPNYSSELNVNALELDDSALYLCASSLDVNQPQHFGDGTRLSIL.

The chain joins TRBV19 to TRBJ2-2, with a tentative D call TRBD1 (6 bases). The ends were cut back, 4 bases at V and 0 bases at J, with 21 bases in the middle. The germline V gene has CDR1 LNHDA and CDR2 SQIVND (reference sequence). The CDR3 sequence is 19 residues long. CDR3 sequence: CASSTVRDIGTPNTGELFF. CDR3 coding DNA: TGTGCCAGTAGTACCGTAAGGGACATAGGGACGCCGAACACCGGGGAGCTGTTTTTT.

This clone was seen a handful of times. The chain joins TRBV5-1 to TRBJ2-1; no definite D call. V lost 0 bases, J lost 8 bases, and 15 bases lay in between. This CDR3 has 15 amino acids. Per germline, CDR1 SGHRS and CDR2 YFSETQ. Written as DNA, the CDR3 is TGCGCCAGCAGCTTGGGGGCTAATCTCATGGATGAGCAGTTCTTC. Amino acid sequence: CASSLGANLMDEQFF.

The J gene is TRBJ2-1, the V gene TRBV27; 16 bases agree with TRBD2. Germline CDR1 and CDR2: MNHEY and SMNVEV (reference sequence). V was pared by 4 bases and J by 10 bases, with 10 bases of the junction left unmatched. The length of the CDR3 is 17 residues. CDR3 sequence reads: CASSSQPGTSGGAEQFF. CDR3 bases: TGTGCCAGCAGTTCTCAACCCGGGACTAGCGGGGGGGCGGAGCAGTTCTTC.

In DNA form, the CDR3 reads TGTGCCATCAGAGAAGCGGGACGGCCCTATGGCTACACCTTC. This encodes CAIREAGRPYGYTF. V gene TRBV10-3 combines with J gene TRBJ1-2; TRBD1 might be the D (5 bases). This CDR3 has 14 amino acids. Trimming took 6 bases from V and 4 from J, leaving 15 bases between them. Germline-derived CDR1 and CDR2 are ENHRY and SYGVKD.